These 31 T cell receptor beta chains originate from one sample sequenced in a study of shared clonotypes between healthy human individuals. Repertoires were generated with immunoSEQ multiplex PCR, while TCRdb's copy carries only in-frame clones and drops some. The table shows about 2.4 million clones, with 90% to 95% occurring only once. Source material: naive CD4+ T cells sorted from blood. Subset given: CD45RA+ positively selected. Receptor source: a man younger than 35 in good health.

The chain uses TRBV27 and TRBJ2-7; 11 bases fit TRBD1. V shed 8 bases and J 6 bases; nucleotides not matched to a gene: 9. CDR1 is MNHEY, CDR2 SMNVEV, per germline (reference sequence). There are 14 residues in the CDR3. The CDR3 is CASARGGTGGEQYF. The CDR3 DNA sequence: TGTGCCAGCGCTAGAGGGGGGACAGGGGGCGAGCAGTACTTC.

For this clone: A much bigger clone sits one base away, suggesting this may be a read error. Other DNA variants within this sample encode the same CDR3. This sequence joins TRBV5-1 and TRBJ2-5; D is unresolved. The CDR3 contains 12 residues. V lost 0 bases to trimming and J lost 4 bases, with 4 bases between them. Germline V CDR1 and CDR2: SGHRS, YFSETQ. The CDR3 nucleotides read TGCGCCAGCAGCTTGGCCCTAGAGACCCAGTACTTC. Translation: CASSLALETQYF.

A single count supports this clone. The identical CDR3 is also encoded by other nucleotide sequences in the sample. The rearrangement uses TRBV20-1 and TRBJ1-3, with unresolved D. The CDR3 extends over 10 amino acids. The germline V and J ends were trimmed by 5 bases and 4 bases, with 3 bases remaining between them. The V gene's germline CDR1 is DFQATT and CDR2 SNEGSKA (reference sequence). The CDR3 sequence is CSAQGNTIYF. CDR3 coding DNA: TGCAGTGCTCAGGGAAACACCATATATTTT.

V is TRBV5-3 and J is TRBJ1-5; TRBD1 might be the D (6 bases). TRBV5-3 has ORF status, its function being uncertain. The CDR3 has 15 residues. The germline V and J ends were trimmed by 3 bases and 4 bases, with 14 bases remaining between them. The CDR3 coding sequence is TGTGCCAGAAGCTGTACAGGGTTCCCAAATCAGCCCCAGCATTTT. Translating gives CARSCTGFPNQPQHF.

The sample holds one count of this clone. The chain carries TRBV5-1 and TRBJ2-7; 9 nucleotides align to TRBD1. V dropped 6 bases and J dropped 5; count of bases not matched to a gene: 9. CDR1 is SGHRS, CDR2 YFSETQ, per germline. There are 14 residues in the CDR3. CDR3 amino acids: CASNPGTGLDEQYF. Here the CDR3 DNA reads TGCGCCAGCAACCCAGGGACAGGGCTAGACGAGCAGTACTTC.

This chain joins TRBV6-7 and TRBJ2-7, with 11 nucleotides matching TRBD2. TRBV6-7 is given ORF status, its function remaining uncertain. CDR3 length: 18 amino acids. Trimming cost V 2 bases and J 0 bases; bases outside gene matches: 9. CDR3 DNA: TGTGCCAGCAGTTACCCGGGACTAGCGGTCCCTGACTCCTACGAGCAGTACTTC. Translated: CASSYPGLAVPDSYEQYF.

The V call is TRBV25-1, the J call TRBJ1-2, with a possible D match to TRBD1 (6 bases). Trimming pared 5 bases from V and 4 bases from J, leaving 11 bases between. CDR1 is MGHDK, CDR2 SYGVNS, per germline. The CDR3 totals 13 residues. The CDR3 DNA reads as TGTGCCAGCAGTCCAACAGGGTTCTATGGCTACACCTTC. Protein sequence: CASSPTGFYGYTF.

The V call is TRBV18, the J call TRBJ1-1; 7 nucleotides align to TRBD1. The CDR3 loop spans 15 amino acids. V trimming: 5 bases; J trimming: 0 bases; junction bases outside the gene matches: 6. Per germline, CDR1 KGHSH and CDR2 LQKENI. The CDR3 DNA is TGTGCCAGCTCATACTCCGGGACAGTGAACACTGAAGCTTTCTTT. Encoded protein: CASSYSGTVNTEAFF.

The rearrangement uses TRBV5-4 and TRBJ1-1; perhaps TRBD1 as D (5 bases). The CDR3 covers 13 residues. Germline V CDR1 and CDR2: SGHNT, YYREEE (reference sequence). Trimming stripped 6 bases from V and 3 bases from J, with 12 bases between. DNA of the CDR3: TGTGCCAGCACGAAGGGGCCCGACACTGAAGCTTTCTTT. Its protein is CASTKGPDTEAFF.

The chain combines TRBV6-9 with TRBJ2-5; TRBD1 might be the D (6 bases). The CDR3 has 14 residues. Germline-derived CDR1 and CDR2 are MNHGY and SVAAGI. The V gene lost 4 bases and the J gene lost 0 bases, with 9 bases spanning the gap. CDR3: CASSSGQHQETQYF. Written as DNA, the CDR3 is TGTGCCAGCAGTTCCGGACAGCACCAAGAGACCCAGTACTTC.

The genes are TRBV18 and TRBJ1-4, with 9 nucleotides matching TRBD1. V dropped 2 bases and J dropped 5; count of bases not matched to a gene: 3. This CDR3 region has 15 residues. The V gene's germline CDR1 is KGHSH and CDR2 LQKENI. The CDR3 spells CASSPTTGGNEKLFF. The CDR3, as DNA: TGTGCCAGCTCACCAACTACAGGGGGCAATGAAAAACTGTTTTTT.

The chain has TRBV9 and TRBJ1-2; TRBD1 aligns across 9 bases. This CDR3 is 18 amino acids long. Germline CDR1 reads SGDLS; CDR2 reads YYNGEE. Trimming cost V 4 bases and J 4 bases; bases outside gene matches: 17. The CDR3: CASSPTGTDRGKSYGYTF. The CDR3 DNA follows: TGTGCCAGCAGCCCGACCGGCACAGACAGGGGGAAGAGCTATGGCTACACCTTC.

The gene calls are TRBV5-6 and TRBJ2-2; TRBD2 matches 7 bases. Looked up from germline, CDR1 is SGHDT and CDR2 is YYEEEE. V was pared by 7 bases and J by 5 bases, with 5 bases of the junction left unmatched. The CDR3 has 13 residues. CDR3 amino acids: CASAGLSTGELFF. CDR3 DNA sequence: TGTGCCAGCGCGGGACTAAGTACCGGGGAGCTGTTTTTT. Full variable domain (missing parts from reference TRBV5-6 and TRBJ2-2): DAGVTQSPTHLIKTRGQQVTLRCSPKSGHDTVSWYQQALGQGPQFIFQYYEEEERQRGNFPDRFSGHQFPNYSSELNVNALLLGDSALYLCASAGLSTGELFFGEGSRLTVL.

This sequence joins TRBV5-1 and TRBJ1-1, with a tentative D call TRBD1 (5 bases). Trimming removed 4 bases at V and 4 bases at J, with 23 bases between. CDR1 is SGHRS, CDR2 YFSETQ, per germline. The CDR3 length is 17 residues. This chain's CDR3 is CASSGAQGSLLGTEAFF. CDR3 bases: TGCGCCAGCAGCGGGGCCCAGGGTTCGTTGTTGGGCACTGAAGCTTTCTTT.

The chain combines TRBV30 with TRBJ2-7; 10 nucleotides line up with TRBD1. Germline CDR1 and CDR2: GTSNPN and SVGIG (reference sequence). The CDR3 runs 19 residues. Unmatched junction bases numbered 20, after V lost 4 bases and J lost 2 bases. The CDR3 bases are TGTGCCTGGAACCCTTCTCGGACAGGGGGGATTCGGCAAACCTACGAGCAGTACTTC. This translates into CAWNPSRTGGIRQTYEQYF.

This chain uses TRBV5-1 with TRBJ2-7; TRBD1 matches at 8 bases. CDR1 and CDR2 from the germline V gene are SGHRS and YFSETQ. The CDR3 consists of 14 residues. The V gene end was trimmed by 4 bases and the J gene end by 6 bases; junction bases not matched to a gene: 9. CDR3: CASSPDREFGEQYF. CDR3 nucleotides: TGCGCCAGCAGCCCGGACAGGGAGTTCGGCGAGCAGTACTTC. Looking up the rest from reference TRBV5-1 and TRBJ2-7 gives the full variable domain: KAGVTQTPRYLIKTRGQQVTLSCSPISGHRSVSWYQQTPGQGLQFLFEYFSETQRNKGNFPGRFSGRQFSNSRSEMNVSTLELGDSALYLCASSPDREFGEQYFGPGTRLTVT.

The gene calls are TRBV11-2 and TRBJ1-5, with D perhaps TRBD1 (5 bases). There are 15 residues in the CDR3. In germline, CDR1 is SGHAT, CDR2 FQNNGV. Trimming took 1 base from V and 1 from J, leaving 8 bases between them. The CDR3 region has the DNA TGTGCCAGCAGCTTAGTTGGACAAAGCAATCAGCCCCAGCATTTT. Translated: CASSLVGQSNQPQHF.

The V and J genes are TRBV5-5 and TRBJ2-7; 7 bases fit TRBD1. CDR1 SGHKS and CDR2 YYEKEE come from the germline V gene (reference sequence). The CDR3 is 15 residues long. V gave up 1 base and J gave up 2 bases; unmatched junction bases: 6. DNA for the CDR3: TGTGCCAGCAGCTTGCCCGGGACAGTCCCCTACGAGCAGTACTTC. Amino acid sequence: CASSLPGTVPYEQYF.

The CDR3 nucleotides read TGTGCCATCAGTGAGACCAGTCGTAAAAACGAGCAGTACTTC. Its translation is CAISETSRKNEQYF. The chain couples TRBV10-3 to TRBJ2-7; no definite D call. V was cut by 2 bases and J by 5 bases, with 13 bases left in between. The CDR3 sequence is 14 residues long. CDR1 and CDR2 (germline): ENHRY, SYGVKD.

The V call is TRBV7-8, the J call TRBJ1-5; D possibly corresponds to TRBD1 (5 bases). The CDR3 is 13 amino acids. The V gene lost 6 bases and the J gene lost 4 bases, with 10 bases spanning the gap. Germline V gene lookup returns CDR1 SGHVS and CDR2 FQNEAQ. CDR3 nucleotide sequence: TGTGCCAGCAGACTAGACAGAAATCAGCCCCAGCATTTT. Residues: CASRLDRNQPQHF. The full variable domain, completed using reference TRBV7-8 and TRBJ1-5, is GAGVSQSPRYKVAKRGQDVALRCDPISGHVSLFWYQQALGQGPEFLTYFQNEAQLDKSGLPSDRFFAERPEGSVSTLKIQRTQQEDSAVYLCASRLDRNQPQHFGDGTRLSIL.

V usage is TRBV4-1 and J usage is TRBJ2-7; 11 bases match TRBD1. Trimming at V came to 4 bases and at J to 2 bases, leaving 4 bases not matched to a gene. Germline V gene data show CDR1 as MGHRA and CDR2 as YSYEKL. The CDR3 runs to 15 residues. The CDR3: CASSRGTGGPYEQYF. The CDR3 region has the DNA TGCGCCAGCAGCCGAGGGACAGGGGGGCCCTACGAGCAGTACTTC.

The chain employs TRBV5-4 and TRBJ2-5; 8 positions agree with TRBD1. Germline V CDR1 and CDR2: SGHNT, YYREEE (reference sequence). The ends lost 5 bases at V and 1 base at J; junction bases unmatched: 16. This CDR3 has 18 amino acids. DNA for the CDR3: TGTGCCAGCAGATCCGGACAGGGTTCTATATTTAGCCAAGAGACCCAGTACTTC. Protein sequence: CASRSGQGSIFSQETQYF.

The chain carries TRBV19 and TRBJ2-4, with D tentatively TRBD2 (5 bases). Germline V gives CDR1 LNHDA, CDR2 SQIVND (reference sequence). CDR3 length equals 16 residues. V lost 1 base, J lost 2 bases, and 12 bases lay in between. Written as DNA, the CDR3 is TGTGCCAGTAGTATAGCTCGGGGATTCACCAAAAACATTCAGTACTTC. Translation gives CASSIARGFTKNIQYF.

This sequence joins TRBV5-4 and TRBJ2-3; unclear D gene. CDR3 size: 13 residues. V was shortened by 4 bases and J by 2 bases, with 8 bases between the two germline ends. Germline values: CDR1 SGHNT, CDR2 YYREEE (reference sequence). CDR3 coding DNA: TGTGCCAGCAGCATCATAGACACAGATACGCAGTATTTT. As protein: CASSIIDTDTQYF. Looking up the rest from reference TRBV5-4 and TRBJ2-3 gives the full variable domain: ETGVTQSPTHLIKTRGQQVTLRCSSQSGHNTVSWYQQALGQGPQFIFQYYREEENGRGNFPPRFSGLQFPNYSSELNVNALELDDSALYLCASSIIDTDTQYFGPGTRLTVL.

The rearrangement uses TRBV5-1 and TRBJ2-2, with D tentatively TRBD1 (7 bases). CDR3 size: 17 residues. Germline V gene lookup returns CDR1 SGHRS and CDR2 YFSETQ. Trimming took off 0 bases at V and 4 bases at J, with 16 bases between the two ends. The CDR3 bases are TGCGCCAGCAGCTTGGCCGGGGCAGGGGGGAGCACCGGGGAGCTGTTTTTT. Its protein is CASSLAGAGGSTGELFF.

The rearrangement uses TRBV5-1 and TRBJ2-2; 12 bases are shared with TRBD1. The CDR3 is 17 residues long. The V and J ends lost 6 bases and 7 bases, in that order; junction bases with no gene match: 13. Germline CDR1 and CDR2: SGHRS and YFSETQ. The CDR3 is CASTATGTGGGNGELFF. CDR3 bases: TGCGCCAGCACCGCGACCGGGACAGGGGGCGGGAACGGGGAGCTGTTTTTT.

The rearrangement uses TRBV2 and TRBJ2-3; unclear D gene. Germline V gene data show CDR1 as SNHLY and CDR2 as FYNNEI. The CDR3 has 14 residues. V lost 6 bases and J lost 2, with 12 bases in between. The CDR3 reads CASRAYGVTDTQYF. Written as DNA, the CDR3 is TGTGCCAGCAGAGCGTACGGAGTCACAGATACGCAGTATTTT.

The gene calls are TRBV4-3 and TRBJ1-2, with D hard to call. Trimming stripped 0 bases from V and 2 bases from J, with 10 bases between. Germline CDR1 is LGHNA and CDR2 is YSLEER. The CDR3 covers 15 residues. The CDR3 here is CASSQEATSNYGYTF. CDR3 nucleotide sequence: TGCGCCAGCAGCCAAGAGGCCACCTCAAACTATGGCTACACCTTC.

The rearrangement uses TRBV11-2 and TRBJ2-1; 12 bases fit TRBD2. The CDR3 has 15 residues. Unmatched junction bases numbered 8, after V lost 5 bases and J lost 9 bases. Germline V gene sequence: CDR1 SGHAT, CDR2 FQNNGV. CDR3 region: CASSPTSGRMGEQFF. DNA of the CDR3: TGTGCCAGCAGCCCCACTAGCGGGAGGATGGGTGAGCAGTTCTTC.

This chain links TRBV10-1 with TRBJ2-3, with 10 bases aligning to TRBD1. The CDR3 runs 17 residues. Germline lookup yields CDR1 WNHNN and CDR2 SYGVQD (reference sequence). The junction had 11 bases not matched to a gene; V was cut back by 4 bases and J by 4 bases. In nucleotides, the CDR3 is TGCGCCAGCAGTGGTGGCCCGGGACAGGGGTCGCCAGATACGCAGTATTTT. Translating gives CASSGGPGQGSPDTQYF.

This rearrangement joins TRBV4-1 to TRBJ1-4; maybe TRBD1 (6 bases). Germline CDR1 MGHRA, CDR2 YSYEKL. The CDR3 covers 14 residues. V lost 6 bases and J lost 3, with 11 bases in between. The CDR3 DNA reads TGCGCCAGCAGAAAGACAGGACCTAATGAAAAACTGTTTTTT. It codes for CASRKTGPNEKLFF.